Following are 14 T cell receptor beta chains from one sample sequenced in a study of cytomegalovirus exposure and HLA in healthy donors. The data were produced by immunoSEQ multiplex PCR, yet TCRdb's version contains in-frame clones alone and is incomplete. The sample shows about 110,000 clones, approximately 90% of them seen only once. The specimen sequenced was PBMCs. These receptor sequences come from a woman aged 18 to 35 in good health and CMV-seronegative.

The CDR3: CALDRAGNEQFF. Here the CDR3 DNA reads TGTGCCTTGGACAGGGCGGGAAATGAGCAGTTCTTC. The rearrangement links TRBV30 to TRBJ2-1; 8 bases align to TRBD1. V trimming: 7 bases; J trimming: 7 bases; junction bases outside the gene matches: 6. There are 12 residues in the CDR3. CDR1 is GTSNPN, CDR2 SVGIG, per germline (reference sequence).

V gene TRBV30 combines with J gene TRBJ2-5; D is ambiguous. Per germline, CDR1 GTSNPN and CDR2 SVGIG (reference sequence). This CDR3 has 12 amino acids. V dropped 2 bases and J dropped 2 bases, with 6 bases sitting between them. The CDR3 sequence: CAWSQLQETQYF. The CDR3 DNA sequence: TGTGCCTGGAGTCAGTTACAAGAGACCCAGTACTTC.

The genes are TRBV6-5 and TRBJ1-3; TRBD1 aligns across 7 bases. The CDR3 is 15 amino acids. The V segment lost 2 bases and the J segment 4 bases; nucleotides outside the gene matches: 5. Germline V CDR1 and CDR2: MNHEY, SVGAGI. The CDR3 DNA sequence: TGTGCCAGCAGTTACGAGGGGGCGAGCGGAAACACCATATATTTT. This codes for CASSYEGASGNTIYF.

The rearrangement uses TRBV28 and TRBJ2-2; D is possibly TRBD2 (8 bases). This CDR3 has 15 residues. The V and J ends lost 3 bases and 5 bases respectively, with 13 bases between them. From germline, CDR1 is MDHEN and CDR2 SYDVKM. CDR3 DNA sequence: TGTGCCAGCAGTTTCAGGGGGACTAGAACCGGGGAGCTGTTTTTT. Its translation is CASSFRGTRTGELFF.

This sequence joins TRBV6-1 and TRBJ1-5; D is ambiguous. Germline lookup yields CDR1 MNHNS and CDR2 SASEGT. The V gene lost 7 bases and the J gene lost 4 bases, with 11 bases spanning the gap. This CDR3 is built from 13 residues. Written as DNA, the CDR3 is TGTGCCAGCACCGACACCCAAAATCAGCCCCAGCATTTT. Translation gives CASTDTQNQPQHF.

The gene calls are TRBV9 and TRBJ1-3; D possibly corresponds to TRBD1 (5 bases). V dropped 0 bases and J dropped 8 bases, with 15 bases sitting between them. Germline V lookup: CDR1 SGDLS, CDR2 YYNGEE. The CDR3 sequence is 15 residues long. CDR3 bases: TGTGCCAGCAGCGTAGCAGGGAGGTCCATGGACACCATATATTTT. Protein sequence: CASSVAGRSMDTIYF.

The V call is TRBV5-1, the J call TRBJ2-7; 9 positions agree with TRBD1. Germline assignment: CDR1 SGHRS and CDR2 YFSETQ. V trimming: 4 bases; J trimming: 2 bases; junction bases outside the gene matches: 4. This CDR3 has 14 residues. The CDR3 reads CASSTRQGAYEQYF. The DNA for the CDR3 is TGCGCCAGCAGCACCCGACAGGGGGCCTACGAGCAGTACTTC. The variable domain in full, completed from reference TRBV5-1 and TRBJ2-7, reads KAGVTQTPRYLIKTRGQQVTLSCSPISGHRSVSWYQQTPGQGLQFLFEYFSETQRNKGNFPGRFSGRQFSNSRSEMNVSTLELGDSALYLCASSTRQGAYEQYFGPGTRLTVT.

The chain links TRBV6-5 to TRBJ2-7; tentative D call: TRBD1 (5 bases). CDR1 MNHEY and CDR2 SVGAGI come from the germline V gene. Trimming took off 4 bases at V and 0 bases at J, with 10 bases between the two ends. The CDR3 covers 14 residues. The CDR3 protein is CASSSDRDSYEQYF. In nucleotides, the CDR3 is TGTGCCAGCAGTTCTGACAGAGACTCCTACGAGCAGTACTTC.

This chain uses TRBV5-1 with TRBJ1-2; D remains unclear. The CDR3 extends over 13 amino acids. Trimming removed 4 bases at V and 7 bases at J, with 14 bases between. Germline V lookup: CDR1 SGHRS, CDR2 YFSETQ. Here the CDR3 reads CASSPVPEGGYTF. For the CDR3, the DNA is TGCGCCAGCAGCCCCGTTCCGGAGGGTGGCTACACCTTC.

J is TRBJ2-7 and V is TRBV6-5; 10 nucleotides match TRBD1. J gave up 4 bases and V 7 bases, and 7 bases lay outside the gene matches. The germline gives CDR1 MNHEY, CDR2 SVGAGI. CDR3 length: 14 amino acids. CDR3 amino acids: CASTPGQGLYEQYF. The DNA for the CDR3 is TGTGCCAGCACCCCGGGACAGGGGTTGTACGAGCAGTACTTC.

The genes are TRBV5-1 and TRBJ1-1, with 7 bases fitting TRBD1. This CDR3 is 13 amino acids long. The ends lost 8 bases at V and 4 bases at J; junction bases unmatched: 8. Germline CDR1 and CDR2: SGHRS and YFSETQ. The DNA of the CDR3 is TGCGCCAGTCGGCCGACAGGGAGCACTGAAGCTTTCTTT. It codes for CASRPTGSTEAFF. Variable domain in full (rest from reference TRBV5-1 and TRBJ1-1): KAGVTQTPRYLIKTRGQQVTLSCSPISGHRSVSWYQQTPGQGLQFLFEYFSETQRNKGNFPGRFSGRQFSNSRSEMNVSTLELGDSALYLCASRPTGSTEAFFGQGTRLTVV.

This chain connects TRBV10-3 to TRBJ2-5, with D perhaps TRBD2 (6 bases). Germline assignment: CDR1 ENHRY and CDR2 SYGVKD. The CDR3 spans 13 residues. The V end lost 2 bases, the J end lost 5 bases, and 9 bases lay between the germline ends. The CDR3 DNA follows: TGTGCCATCAGTGAGCGGGGGTCCGAGACCCAGTACTTC. This translates into CAISERGSETQYF.

This clone was seen a handful of times. The rearrangement uses TRBV2 and TRBJ1-2; D perhaps matches TRBD1 (5 bases). V was cut by 7 bases and J by 1 base, with 7 bases left in between. Germline values: CDR1 SNHLY, CDR2 FYNNEI. The CDR3 is made up of 12 amino acids. This CDR3 reads CASTGDNYGYTF. The CDR3 nucleotides are TGTGCCAGCACGGGGGATAACTATGGCTACACCTTC.

The rearrangement joins TRBV28 to TRBJ1-5; no firm D call. Germline CDR1 reads MDHEN; CDR2 reads SYDVKM. V dropped 5 bases and J dropped 2 bases, with 13 bases sitting between them. The CDR3 extends over 15 amino acids. The CDR3 reads CASSPRGSGNQPQHF. As DNA, the CDR3 is TGTGCCAGCAGTCCCCGAGGAAGCGGCAATCAGCCCCAGCATTTT.